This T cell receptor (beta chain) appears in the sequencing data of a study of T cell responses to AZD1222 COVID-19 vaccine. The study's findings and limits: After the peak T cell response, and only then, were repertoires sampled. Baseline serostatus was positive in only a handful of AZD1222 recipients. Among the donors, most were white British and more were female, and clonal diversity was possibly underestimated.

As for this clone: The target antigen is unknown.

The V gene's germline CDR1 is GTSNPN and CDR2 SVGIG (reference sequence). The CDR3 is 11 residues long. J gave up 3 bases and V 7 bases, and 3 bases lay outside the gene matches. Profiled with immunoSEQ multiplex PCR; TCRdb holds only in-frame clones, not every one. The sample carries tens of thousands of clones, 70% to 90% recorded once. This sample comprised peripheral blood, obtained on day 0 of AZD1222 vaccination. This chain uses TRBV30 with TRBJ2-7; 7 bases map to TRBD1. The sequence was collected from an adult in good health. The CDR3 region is CASDRSYEQYF. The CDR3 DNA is TGTGCCTCGGACAGGAGCTACGAGCAGTACTTC.